This is a list of T cell receptor beta chains from one sample in a study of blood T cell repertoires in COVID-19. Only in-frame clones appear in the TCRdb table, and some are missing; sequencing was by immunoSEQ multiplex PCR. The sample carries about 64,000 clones, over 75% recorded once. Specimen: peripheral blood. The receptors stem from a man aged 70 or older with acute or convalescent COVID-19. The CDR3 runs from the conserved cysteine through the conserved F or W. Fields, in order: D gene, J gene, clone size, V gene, CDR3 DNA, CDR3 protein. A D gene is named only where the DNA matches it firmly. Rows may omit the clone size; those that give it use once, few, many or a size class.

D: TRBD1; J: TRBJ1-4; size: few; V: TRBV6-5; DNA: TGTGCCAGCAGCGCTTCAGGGGGAAAACTGTTTTTT; CDR3: CASSASGGKLFF
D: TRBD1; J: TRBJ2-3; size: -; V: TRBV7-6; DNA: TGTGCCAGCAGCTACCTAGGCAGGGGGCCCGATACGCAGTATTTT; CDR3: CASSYLGRGPDTQYF
D: -; J: TRBJ2-5; size: -; V: TRBV24-1; DNA: TGTGCCACCAGTGATTTGGCCGGGGAAGAGACCCAGTACTTC; CDR3: CATSDLAGEETQYF
D: TRBD1; J: TRBJ1-1; size: once; V: TRBV6-6; DNA: TGTGCCAGCAATAAGGGGGCATTCGCCCTGAACACTGAAGCTTTCTTT; CDR3: CASNKGAFALNTEAFF
D: -; J: TRBJ1-5; size: -; V: TRBV19; DNA: TGTGCCAGTAGTATAGTCCAGGGTAGCAATCAGCCCCAGCATTTT; CDR3: CASSIVQGSNQPQHF
D: -; J: TRBJ2-7; size: -; V: TRBV5-6; DNA: TGTGCCAGCAGCTTTGCAGGTAGGACCTACGAGCAGTACTTC; CDR3: CASSFAGRTYEQYF
D: -; J: TRBJ1-4; size: -; V: TRBV25-1; DNA: TGTGCCAGCAGTGAATCGGGGCGGGGATATGAAAAACTGTTTTTT; CDR3: CASSESGRGYEKLFF
D: TRBD1; J: TRBJ1-5; size: -; V: TRBV6-5; DNA: TGTGCCAGCAGTATGCAGAAGGGGGCCAATCAGCCCCAGCATTTT; CDR3: CASSMQKGANQPQHF
D: -; J: TRBJ1-6; size: -; V: TRBV7-2; DNA: TGTGCCAGCAGCTCAGACAGGTTAAGCTCCTATAATTCACCCCTCCACTTT; CDR3: CASSSDRLSSYNSPLHF
D: TRBD1; J: TRBJ2-4; size: -; V: TRBV19; DNA: TGTGCCAGTAGTATGGAATCCTACAGGGGCCTAGCCAAAAACATTCAGTACTTC; CDR3: CASSMESYRGLAKNIQYF
D: TRBD2; J: TRBJ2-5; size: once; V: TRBV4-2; DNA: TGTGCCAGCAGCCAAGATGGGACTAGCGTAGAGACCCAGTACTTC; CDR3: CASSQDGTSVETQYF
D: -; J: TRBJ2-3; size: -; V: TRBV12-3/TRBV12-4; DNA: TGTGCCACCCGACAGGCCCACACAGATACGCAGTATTTT; CDR3: CATRQAHTDTQYF
D: TRBD1; J: TRBJ1-1; size: -; V: TRBV10-3; DNA: TGTGCCATCAGTGAGACAGGGGGCAGGTCTGAAGCTTTCTTT; CDR3: CAISETGGRSEAFF
D: -; J: TRBJ2-3; size: -; V: TRBV7-9; DNA: TGTGCCAGCAGCCAGAAGGGGGGGGCCACAGATACGCAGTATTTT; CDR3: CASSQKGGATDTQYF
D: -; J: TRBJ2-1; size: -; V: TRBV24-1; DNA: TGTGCCACCGGTCCCCTAGGGGGAACCTACAATGAGCAGTTCTTC; CDR3: CATGPLGGTYNEQFF
D: -; J: TRBJ2-3; size: -; V: TRBV7-9; DNA: TGTGCCAGCAGCTCTCGTGCAGATACGCAGTATTTT; CDR3: CASSSRADTQYF
D: TRBD1; J: TRBJ2-2; size: -; V: TRBV5-1; DNA: TGCGCCAGCACCCCACCGGGACAGGGGGCGATCGGGGAGCTGTTTTTT; CDR3: CASTPPGQGAIGELFF
D: TRBD2; J: TRBJ2-4; size: once; V: TRBV7-2; DNA: TGTGCCAGCAGCGGCGGGGGAGCTGTGGCCAAAAACATTCAGTACTTC; CDR3: CASSGGGAVAKNIQYF
D: -; J: TRBJ1-1; size: once; V: TRBV4-1; DNA: TGCGCCAGCAGCCAAGTGGGACACAACACTGAAGCTTTCTTT; CDR3: CASSQVGHNTEAFF
D: -; J: TRBJ2-4; size: -; V: TRBV4-2; DNA: TGTGCCAGCAGCCAAGATCGCCAGGGGACCTCGAGGGGCATTCAGTACTTC; CDR3: CASSQDRQGTSRGIQYF
D: -; J: TRBJ2-3; size: -; V: TRBV7-9; DNA: TGTGCCAGCAGCTCTCAGACTATCACAGATACGCAGTATTTT; CDR3: CASSSQTITDTQYF
D: -; J: TRBJ1-1; size: -; V: TRBV7-9; DNA: TGTGCCAGCAGCTTTTGGGAGTTATCAAACACTGAAGCTTTCTTT; CDR3: CASSFWELSNTEAFF
D: TRBD2; J: TRBJ2-7; size: -; V: TRBV3-1/TRBV3-2; DNA: TGTGCCAGCGCAAAAACTAGCGGGGTTTACTACGAGCAGTACTTC; CDR3: CASAKTSGVYYEQYF
D: -; J: TRBJ1-1; size: -; V: TRBV19; DNA: TGTGCCAGTAGTTACAGTTTCACTGAAGCTTTCTTT; CDR3: CASSYSFTEAFF
D: TRBD2; J: TRBJ2-5; size: -; V: TRBV6-4; DNA: TGTGCCAGCAGTGAGACTAGCGGGGCCCAAGAGACCCAGTACTTC; CDR3: CASSETSGAQETQYF
D: TRBD2; J: TRBJ2-2; size: -; V: TRBV9; DNA: TGTGCCAGCAGCGGGAGCGGGGATCGGATCACCGGGGAGCTGTTTTTT; CDR3: CASSGSGDRITGELFF
D: -; J: TRBJ2-6; size: -; V: TRBV7-2; DNA: TGTGCCAGCAGCATCAGGGGCCAAAGCTCTGGGGCCAACGTCCTGACTTTC; CDR3: CASSIRGQSSGANVLTF
D: TRBD1; J: TRBJ1-5; size: -; V: TRBV29-1; DNA: TGCAGCGTTGGCCAGGGGGGTCAGCCCCAGCATTTT; CDR3: CSVGQGGQPQHF
D: -; J: TRBJ2-2; size: -; V: TRBV5-4; DNA: TGTGCCAGCATGTGGGGCCCTAACACCGGGGAGCTGTTTTTT; CDR3: CASMWGPNTGELFF
D: TRBD1; J: TRBJ2-3; size: -; V: TRBV28; DNA: TGTGCCAGCAGTTTTTCTGGGACAGGGAGGGATCGGGATACGCAGTATTTT; CDR3: CASSFSGTGRDRDTQYF
D: -; J: TRBJ2-2; size: -; V: TRBV4-2; DNA: TGTGCCAGCAGCCACCAGGGGGGCGAGGACACCGGGGAGCTGTTTTTT; CDR3: CASSHQGGEDTGELFF
D: TRBD2; J: TRBJ2-7; size: -; V: TRBV3-1/TRBV3-2; DNA: TGTGCCAGCAGCGCCTCCGGTGGACTAGCGGTCTACGAGCAGTACTTC; CDR3: CASSASGGLAVYEQYF
D: -; J: TRBJ1-5; size: -; V: TRBV2; DNA: TGTGCCAGCAGCGCGACAGGCGGGAATCAGCCCCAGCATTTT; CDR3: CASSATGGNQPQHF
D: TRBD1; J: TRBJ1-5; size: -; V: TRBV30; DNA: TGTGCCGGGACAGGGGGCGGTCAGCCCCAGCATTTT; CDR3: CAGTGGGQPQHF
D: -; J: TRBJ1-2; size: -; V: TRBV6-5; DNA: TGTGCCAGCAGTTTATGGGGCAGCGCAAATGGCTACACCTTC; CDR3: CASSLWGSANGYTF
D: -; J: TRBJ1-5; size: -; V: TRBV19; DNA: TGTGCCAGTAGTCTGAGGGGGTCTAGCAATCAGCCCCAGCATTTT; CDR3: CASSLRGSSNQPQHF
D: -; J: TRBJ1-4; size: -; V: TRBV5-1; DNA: TGCGCCAGCAGCATCACAGGGCGGATTAATGAAAAACTGTTTTTT; CDR3: CASSITGRINEKLFF
D: -; J: TRBJ2-5; size: -; V: TRBV2; DNA: TGTGCCAGCAGTGAAGCTTTGACGGGGGAGCAAGAGACCCAGTACTTC; CDR3: CASSEALTGEQETQYF
D: -; J: TRBJ2-1; size: -; V: TRBV29-1; DNA: TGCAGCTTCTACCGACCTGGCAGGTCAGGTGAGCAGTTCTTC; CDR3: CSFYRPGRSGEQFF
D: -; J: TRBJ2-3; size: -; V: TRBV4-2; DNA: TGTGCCAGCAGCCCGAGGACAAGCACAGATACGCAGTATTTT; CDR3: CASSPRTSTDTQYF
D: TRBD2; J: TRBJ2-3; size: -; V: TRBV15; DNA: TGTGCCACCAGCAGTGGGAGGGTGGGTAGCACAGATACGCAGTATTTT; CDR3: CATSSGRVGSTDTQYF
D: -; J: TRBJ2-3; size: -; V: TRBV7-8; DNA: TGTGCCAGCAGCCCCGGCCTAGGGGCTCCCTACACGGGCCAAATACCCGACACAGATACGCAGTATTTT; CDR3: CASSPGLGAPYTGQIPDTDTQYF
D: -; J: TRBJ1-3; size: -; V: TRBV2; DNA: TGTGCCAGCAGCACTACAGGGAACACTGGAAACACCATATATTTT; CDR3: CASSTTGNTGNTIYF
D: TRBD1; J: TRBJ2-3; size: -; V: TRBV7-8; DNA: TGTGCCAGCAGCTTAGAGGGGGCCAGCACAGATACGCAGTATTTT; CDR3: CASSLEGASTDTQYF
D: TRBD1; J: TRBJ1-1; size: once; V: TRBV3-1/TRBV3-2; DNA: TGTGCCAGCAGCCAAGGACAGGGGGCAAGGGGCACTGAAGCTTTCTTT; CDR3: CASSQGQGARGTEAFF
D: TRBD1; J: TRBJ2-7; size: -; V: TRBV3-1/TRBV3-2; DNA: TGTGCCAGCAGCCAAGATATCGGGGACAGGGTATACGAGCAGTACTTC; CDR3: CASSQDIGDRVYEQYF
D: TRBD1; J: TRBJ2-7; size: -; V: TRBV4-3; DNA: TGCGCCAGCAGCCAAGATTGGATACAGGGGGAGTACGAGCAGTACTTC; CDR3: CASSQDWIQGEYEQYF
D: -; J: TRBJ2-6; size: once; V: TRBV19; DNA: TGTGCCAGTAGTATAACTGCTATACCCTCTGGGGCCAACGTCCTGACTTTC; CDR3: CASSITAIPSGANVLTF
D: TRBD1; J: TRBJ2-1; size: -; V: TRBV6-4; DNA: TGTGCCAGCAGTGACTTGAACAGGGGCGGGAATGAGCAGTTCTTC; CDR3: CASSDLNRGGNEQFF
D: -; J: TRBJ1-3; size: -; V: TRBV4-3; DNA: TGCGCCAGCAGCCAAGACGTGACAAACTCTGGAAACACCATATATTTT; CDR3: CASSQDVTNSGNTIYF
D: TRBD2; J: TRBJ2-2; size: -; V: TRBV5-1; DNA: TGCGCCAGCAGCCCGGGACTAGCGGGGGGCAATAACACCGGGGAGCTGTTTTTT; CDR3: CASSPGLAGGNNTGELFF
D: -; J: TRBJ2-7; size: -; V: TRBV18; DNA: TGTGCCAGCTCCCTGAGGACTCCACCCTACGAGCAGTACTTC; CDR3: CASSLRTPPYEQYF
D: TRBD1; J: TRBJ1-2; size: once; V: TRBV28; DNA: TGTGCCAGCAGTTCTCGACAGGGTAACTATGGCTACACCTTC; CDR3: CASSSRQGNYGYTF
D: -; J: TRBJ1-1; size: -; V: TRBV12-5; DNA: TGTGCTAGTGGTTTGGTACGACTTTGGAACACTGAAGCTTTCTTT; CDR3: CASGLVRLWNTEAFF
D: -; J: TRBJ1-2; size: once; V: TRBV6-5; DNA: TGTGCCAGCAGTACCGACGAGGGTGGGGGCTACACCTTC; CDR3: CASSTDEGGGYTF
D: TRBD1; J: TRBJ1-1; size: -; V: TRBV5-4; DNA: TGTGCCAGCAGCACCCGGGACAGGGGGCCGAGATTGAACACTGAAGCTTTCTTT; CDR3: CASSTRDRGPRLNTEAFF
D: TRBD2; J: TRBJ2-5; size: -; V: TRBV30; DNA: TGTGCCTGGAGTGGTGGGGGGGGGAAGGAGACCCAGTACTTC; CDR3: CAWSGGGGKETQYF
D: -; J: TRBJ1-5; size: -; V: TRBV12-5; DNA: TGTGCTAGTGGTTTGGTAGTAGGGGCATTACAGCCCCAGCATTTT; CDR3: CASGLVVGALQPQHF
D: TRBD1; J: TRBJ2-3; size: -; V: TRBV11-3; DNA: TGTGCCAGCAGCCCAGCCTACGGACAGGGTTCAGATACGCAGTATTTT; CDR3: CASSPAYGQGSDTQYF
D: TRBD1; J: TRBJ1-5; size: -; V: TRBV24-1; DNA: TGTGCCACCAGTGATTACCAGGGGGTAGAGAGCAATCAGCCCCAGCATTTT; CDR3: CATSDYQGVESNQPQHF